This passage covers 15 T cell receptor beta chains from one sample sequenced in a study of long-term antiretroviral therapy in people with HIV. They ran version v3.0 of the immunoSEQ assay at survey level. Produced via immunoSEQ multiplex PCR; TCRdb's table is partial and in-frame only. The sample lists 30,000 to 40,000 clones; around 75% were seen once. Sample: unsorted PBMCs, taken 1.9 years after starting antiretroviral therapy. These receptors all stem from a man aged 18 to 35 with HIV.

The chain is built from TRBV19 and TRBJ1-1; the D gene is possibly TRBD1 (5 bases). This CDR3 contains 13 residues. V was trimmed by 3 bases and J by 0 bases, leaving 5 bases between them. Germline CDR1 reads LNHDA; CDR2 reads SQIVND (reference sequence). DNA for the CDR3: TGTGCCAGTAGTATGACAGTGAACACTGAAGCTTTCTTT. It yields the protein CASSMTVNTEAFF.

This sequence joins TRBV7-9 and TRBJ1-1, with 8 bases matching TRBD1. CDR3 size: 14 residues. The germline CDR1 and CDR2 sequences are SEHNR and FQNEAQ (reference sequence). V gave up 5 bases and J gave up 1 base; unmatched junction bases: 3. As DNA, the CDR3 is TGTGCCAGCAGCCCGACAGGGGCGAACACTGAAGCTTTCTTT. Protein product: CASSPTGANTEAFF.

A single count supports this clone. The chain joins TRBV2 to TRBJ2-3, with D perhaps being TRBD1 or TRBD2 (5 bases each). Germline CDR1 and CDR2: SNHLY and FYNNEI. V lost 10 bases and J lost 1, with 15 bases in between. CDR3 length equals 14 residues. Here the CDR3 reads CAIRGVRGTDTQYF. The CDR3 DNA reads TGTGCCATCCGAGGGGTTCGGGGCACAGATACGCAGTATTTT.

The V gene is TRBV19, the J gene TRBJ1-5, with D possibly TRBD1 on 5 matching bases. This CDR3 spans 16 amino acids. The ends were cut back, 3 bases at V and 4 bases at J, with 16 bases in the middle. The germline CDR1 and CDR2 sequences are LNHDA and SQIVND (reference sequence). The CDR3 sequence is CASSISPGLGNQPQHF. Written as DNA, the CDR3 is TGTGCCAGTAGTATTTCACCGGGACTGGGAAATCAGCCCCAGCATTTT. Together with reference TRBV19 and TRBJ1-5, the CDR3 gives the full variable domain: DGGITQSPKYLFRKEGQNVTLSCEQNLNHDAMYWYRQDPGQGLRLIYYSQIVNDFQKGDIAEGYSVSREKKESFPLTVTSAQKNPTAFYLCASSISPGLGNQPQHFGDGTRLSIL.

The chain couples TRBV11-2 to TRBJ1-6; 7 bases are a match to TRBD1. Germline CDR1 reads SGHAT; CDR2 reads FQNNGV. The CDR3 totals 15 residues. The V gene end was trimmed by 7 bases and the J gene end by 10 bases; junction bases not matched to a gene: 13. This chain's CDR3 is CASTRGTDEGSPLHF. The CDR3 bases are TGTGCCAGCACCCGCGGGACAGACGAGGGGTCACCCCTCCACTTT.

The rearrangement links TRBV5-6 to TRBJ2-5; TRBD2 might be the D (5 bases). Trimming took 0 bases from V and 3 from J, leaving 15 bases between them. The CDR3 extends over 16 amino acids. Germline CDR1 SGHDT, CDR2 YYEEEE. The chain's CDR3 is CASSLGFFDYEETQYF. CDR3 in DNA: TGTGCCAGCAGCTTGGGTTTTTTTGACTATGAAGAGACCCAGTACTTC.

This sequence joins TRBV7-9 and TRBJ1-1; no clear D. Trimming took 10 bases from V and 8 from J, leaving 14 bases between them. Germline V gene data show CDR1 as SEHNR and CDR2 as FQNEAQ (reference sequence). The CDR3 runs to 11 residues. The CDR3 sequence is CATFGREEAFF. The CDR3, as DNA: TGTGCCACTTTCGGGCGGGAAGAAGCTTTCTTT.

The chain is built from TRBV14 and TRBJ1-1, with D unclear. The CDR3 is 15 residues long. V gave up 1 base and J gave up 1 base, with 10 bases separating them. The germline CDR1 and CDR2 sequences are SGHDN and FVKESK. The CDR3 spells CASSQVAGSNTEAFF. CDR3 nucleotide sequence: TGTGCCAGCAGCCAAGTTGCGGGCTCGAACACTGAAGCTTTCTTT.

The chain is built from TRBV11-2 and TRBJ2-2, with 7 bases fitting TRBD1. V dropped 8 bases and J dropped 4; count of bases not matched to a gene: 7. The germline V gene encodes CDR1 SGHAT and CDR2 FQNNGV. CDR3 length equals 14 residues. The DNA for the CDR3 is TGTGCCAGCCAGGGACAGATCGTCACCGGGGAGCTGTTTTTT. As protein: CASQGQIVTGELFF.

The chain joins TRBV27 to TRBJ1-1, with no clear D. Germline CDR1 and CDR2: MNHEY and SMNVEV (reference sequence). The CDR3 runs to 11 residues. V lost 9 bases and J 6 bases, leaving 11 bases between the germline ends. CDR3 amino acids: CARTQRAEAFF. CDR3 in DNA: TGTGCCAGAACCCAACGGGCTGAAGCTTTCTTT.

This chain joins TRBV18 and TRBJ2-7; tentatively, D is TRBD1 (5 bases). Per the germline V gene, CDR1 is KGHSH and CDR2 is LQKENI. V lost 6 bases and J lost 12, with 18 bases in between. The CDR3 has 12 amino acids. The CDR3 loop reads CASSLGAADPYF. Here the CDR3 DNA reads TGTGCCAGCTCGCTTGGGGCCGCGGACCCGTACTTC.

This clone was counted a single time. The V and J genes are TRBV5-4 and TRBJ1-4; no reliable D call. Germline-derived CDR1 and CDR2 are SGHNT and YYREEE (reference sequence). The CDR3 length is 14 residues. With 0 bases removed from V and 8 bases from J, the gap between germline ends came to 11 bases. The CDR3 spells CASSLERGGEKLFF. The CDR3 bases are TGTGCCAGCAGCTTGGAGCGAGGAGGGGAAAAACTGTTTTTT.

The chain combines TRBV7-9 with TRBJ2-1; 9 bases map to TRBD2. Germline CDR1 and CDR2: SEHNR and FQNEAQ (reference sequence). The CDR3 sequence is 15 residues long. The trim removed 7 bases at V and 10 bases at J, leaving 14 bases unmatched. CDR3 amino acids: CASTPGRTSVNEQFF. Written as DNA, the CDR3 is TGTGCCAGCACCCCAGGCCGGACTAGCGTGAACGAGCAGTTCTTC.

This rearrangement joins TRBV2 to TRBJ2-3; TRBD2 might be the D (5 bases). CDR1 and CDR2 from the germline V gene are SNHLY and FYNNEI. V was cut by 7 bases and J by 2 bases, with 13 bases left in between. The CDR3 runs 14 residues. CDR3 nucleotides: TGTGCCAGCACCCCCGACGGACTCACAGATACGCAGTATTTT. Translation: CASTPDGLTDTQYF.

V and J are TRBV7-2 and TRBJ1-2; TRBD1 aligns across 9 bases. Germline CDR1 is SGHTA and CDR2 is FQGNSA. The length of the CDR3 is 15 residues. V lost 3 bases and J lost 7; bases outside the gene matches: 9. The CDR3 loop is CASSFLGQGGGGYTF. DNA of the CDR3: TGTGCCAGCAGCTTTTTGGGACAGGGAGGAGGTGGCTACACCTTC.